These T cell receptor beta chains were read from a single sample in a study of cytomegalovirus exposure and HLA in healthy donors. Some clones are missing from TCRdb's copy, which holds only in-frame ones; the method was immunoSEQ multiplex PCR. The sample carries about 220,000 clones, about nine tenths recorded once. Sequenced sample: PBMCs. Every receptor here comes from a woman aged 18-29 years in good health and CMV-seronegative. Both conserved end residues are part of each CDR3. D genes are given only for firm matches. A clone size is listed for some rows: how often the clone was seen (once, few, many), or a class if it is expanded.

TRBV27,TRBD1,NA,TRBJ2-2,TGTGCCAGCTTGGGACAGGGACGGACCGGGGAGCTGTTTTTT,CASLGQGRTGELFF
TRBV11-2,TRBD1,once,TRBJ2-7,TGTGCCAGCGGAGAGGACAGGGGGATCGAGCAGTACTTC,CASGEDRGIEQYF
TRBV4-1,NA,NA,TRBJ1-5,TGCGCCAGCAGCCAAGATTGGCCCAGGGGCCAGCCCCAGCATTTT,CASSQDWPRGQPQHF
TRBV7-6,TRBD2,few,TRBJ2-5,TGTGCCAGCAGCTTAGGCGCGGGAGGCAGAGAGACCCAGTACTTC,CASSLGAGGRETQYF
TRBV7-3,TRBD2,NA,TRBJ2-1,TGTGCCAGCAGCTTAATGGGCCCTAGCGGCTACTACAATGAGCAGTTCTTC,CASSLMGPSGYYNEQFF
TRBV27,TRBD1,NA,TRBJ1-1,TGTGCCAGCAGTTTATTCTCCGCCCGTGGGACAGGGTTTACTGAAGCTTTCTTT,CASSLFSARGTGFTEAFF
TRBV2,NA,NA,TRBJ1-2,TGTGCCAGCAGCGAGCGGGGCTTTGGGGGCTACACCTTC,CASSERGFGGYTF
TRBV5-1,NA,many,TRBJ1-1,TGCGCCAGCAGCTTGTCAACTCTCCTCGAAGCTTTCTTT,CASSLSTLLEAFF
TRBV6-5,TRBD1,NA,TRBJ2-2,TGTGCCAGCTATACACTAAACAGGGGGACCGGGGAGCTGTTTTTT,CASYTLNRGTGELFF
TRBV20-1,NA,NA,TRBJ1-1,TGCAGTGCCGGGGGGGTCACTGAAGCTTTCTTT,CSAGGVTEAFF
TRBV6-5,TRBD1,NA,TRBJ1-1,TGTGCCAGCAGCTACCGACAGGGGATGAACACTGAAGCTTTCTTT,CASSYRQGMNTEAFF
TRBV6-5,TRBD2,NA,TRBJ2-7,TGTGCCAGCACCCCTAGCGGGAACTACTACGAGCAGTACTTC,CASTPSGNYYEQYF
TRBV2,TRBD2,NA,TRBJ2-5,TGTGCCAGCAGTCCGGGACTAGCGGCACAAGAGACCCAGTACTTC,CASSPGLAAQETQYF
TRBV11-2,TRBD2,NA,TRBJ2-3,TGTGCCAGCAGCCAGGGACTAGCGGGAGTCGATACGCAGTATTTT,CASSQGLAGVDTQYF
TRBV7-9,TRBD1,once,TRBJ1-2,TGTGCCAGCAGCTTAGATCGTGGGACAGGGCCTTATGGCTACACCTTC,CASSLDRGTGPYGYTF
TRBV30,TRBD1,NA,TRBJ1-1,TGTGCCCGCGGGAGGGACAGAGAAGCTTTCTTT,CARGRDREAFF
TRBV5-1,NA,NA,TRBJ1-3,TGCGCCAGCAGCTTGGCCCCCCGGGGATATGGAAACACCATATATTTT,CASSLAPRGYGNTIYF
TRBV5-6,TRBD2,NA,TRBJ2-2,TGTGCCAGCAGCTTGGTAGCGGGAGGTCCCGGGGAGCTGTTTTTT,CASSLVAGGPGELFF
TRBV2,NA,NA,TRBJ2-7,TGTGCCAGCAGTTTGACAGAACGCGAGCAGTACTTC,CASSLTEREQYF
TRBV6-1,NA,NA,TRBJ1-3,TGTGCCAGCAGTGACTGGTCCCAGGCTGGAAACACCATATATTTT,CASSDWSQAGNTIYF
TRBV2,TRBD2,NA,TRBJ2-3,TGTGCCAGCAGCCGGGGGACTAGCGGGATTAGCACAGATACGCAGTATTTT,CASSRGTSGISTDTQYF
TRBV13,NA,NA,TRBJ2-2,TGTGCCAGCAGCTTAGGACACAAGAACACCGGGGAGCTGTTTTTT,CASSLGHKNTGELFF
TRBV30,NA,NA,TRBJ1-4,TGTGCCTGGACTGAGGATGAAAAACTGTTTTTT,CAWTEDEKLFF
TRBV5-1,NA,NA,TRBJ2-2,TGCGCCAGCAGCTTGGCTCCGGGGAGCACCGGGGAGCTGTTTTTT,CASSLAPGSTGELFF
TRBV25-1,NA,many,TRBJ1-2,TGTGCCAGCAGTGCGCAGGGGATCGGCTACACCTTC,CASSAQGIGYTF
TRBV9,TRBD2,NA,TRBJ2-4,TGTGCCAGCAGCGTAGTAGCGGGAGGGCTTGGCATTCAGTACTTC,CASSVVAGGLGIQYF